The 26 T cell receptor beta chains listed next were all sequenced from one sample in a study of T cell repertoires in cytomegalovirus infection. TCRdb independently ran MiXCR on the reads; one entry per CDR3 protein. In the table there are about 830,000 distinct CDR3 sequences, about 33% of which are singletons. These receptors' antigens are unknown. This material consisted of cultured CD8+ T cells from PBMCs, taken from culture after CMV antigen stimulation. These receptors were collected from a human donor in good health (CMV status not recorded). Some clones in this sample may be carry-over from other donors' samples.

J is TRBJ1-2 and V is TRBV3-1; TRBD1 agrees at 8 bases. The CDR3 extends over 16 amino acids. V lost 6 bases and J lost 12; bases outside the gene matches: 21. CDR1 and CDR2 (germline): LGHDT, YNNKEL (reference sequence). CDR3: CASSHDHLGQVLLHTF. The CDR3 region has the DNA TGTGCCAGCAGTCATGACCATCTGGGACAGGTTTTACTCCACACCTTC.

J is TRBJ2-3 and V is TRBV9; 7 positions agree with TRBD1. The DNA end is more similar to TRBJ1-5, so the J call may be wrong. CDR3 length: 15 residues. CDR1 and CDR2 (germline): SGDLS, YYNGEE. DNA of the CDR3: TGTGCCAGCAGCCCAGGGGGGTTAATGACAGATACGCAGCATTTT. Translated, it gives CASSPGGLMTDTQHF.

With respect to this clonotype: An end of the junction differs from the germline gene, which may be a read error. This chain connects TRBV27 to TRBJ2-6; D remains ambiguous. CDR3 length equals 13 residues. Germline lookup yields CDR1 MNHEY and CDR2 SMNVEV (reference sequence). CDR3 in amino acids: CANSPSGANVLTF. For the CDR3, the DNA is TGTGCCAACAGTCCCTCTGGGGCCAACGTCCTGACTTTC.

This clonotype was seen a handful of times. The rearrangement links TRBV7-8 to TRBJ1-5; D is ambiguous. Germline values: CDR1 SGHVS, CDR2 FQNEAQ. Trimming removed 5 bases from V and 4 bases from J, with 15 bases in between. The CDR3 is 15 residues long. The CDR3 DNA follows: TGTGCCAGCAGCCTTCTAGGAGGTGCTAATCAGCCCCAGCATTTT. Translation gives CASSLLGGANQPQHF.

V is TRBV7-9 and J is TRBJ2-5; possible D gene TRBD1, 6 bases. Germline assignment: CDR1 SEHNR and CDR2 FQNEAQ (reference sequence). The CDR3 is 14 residues long. Deletions cut 4 bases from V and 5 bases from J, with 14 bases between. CDR3 region: CASSSRTDKETQYF. The DNA for the CDR3 is TGTGCCAGCAGCTCTAGGACAGACAAGGAGACCCAGTACTTC.

Only a few counts were recorded for this clonotype. The rearrangement joins TRBV4-1 to TRBJ2-2, with TRBD2 identical over 8 bases. The CDR3 extends over 16 amino acids. Germline lookup yields CDR1 MGHRA and CDR2 YSYEKL. Unmatched junction bases numbered 7, after V lost 2 bases and J lost 5 bases. The CDR3 protein is CASSQPRGGVTGELFF. Here the CDR3 DNA reads TGCGCCAGCAGCCAACCTCGGGGGGGGGTGACCGGGGAGCTGTTTTTT.

This clonotype has just a few counts. The chain joins TRBV15 to TRBJ1-5; D gene ambiguous. The V gene's germline CDR1 is LNHNV and CDR2 YYDKDF (reference sequence). The CDR3 sequence is 12 residues long. Trimming pared 2 bases from V and 4 bases from J, leaving 3 bases between. DNA for the CDR3: TGTGCCACCAGCAGATTGAATCAGCCCCAGCATTTT. It yields the protein CATSRLNQPQHF.

The rearrangement links TRBV5-1 to TRBJ2-3; D is ambiguous. Trimming pared 7 bases from V and 4 bases from J, leaving 16 bases between. The CDR3 length is 14 residues. Per germline, CDR1 SGHRS and CDR2 YFSETQ. CDR3 loop: CASGEEVAADTQYF. The CDR3 DNA is TGCGCCAGCGGTGAAGAGGTTGCGGCAGATACGCAGTATTTT.

V usage is TRBV11-2 and J usage is TRBJ2-5; TRBD2 aligns across 7 bases. The trim removed 0 bases at V and 2 bases at J, leaving 15 bases unmatched. This CDR3 contains 19 residues. Germline V gene sequence: CDR1 SGHAT, CDR2 FQNNGV. The CDR3 reads CASSLDRWGGKGGQETQYF. The CDR3, as DNA: TGTGCCAGCAGCTTAGATCGTTGGGGGGGGAAAGGAGGGCAAGAGACCCAGTACTTC.

This clonotype was counted only a few times. The genes are TRBV25-1 and TRBJ2-1; 10 bases line up with TRBD2. Per the germline V gene, CDR1 is MGHDK and CDR2 is SYGVNS. This CDR3 is built from 17 residues. V was pared by 3 bases and J by 4 bases, with 9 bases of the junction left unmatched. As DNA, the CDR3 is TGTGCCAGCAGTGAGTTCGAAGGGACTAGCGTTTACAATGAGCAGTTCTTC. Amino acids: CASSEFEGTSVYNEQFF.

This clonotype was counted a single time. The chain links TRBV19 to TRBJ2-7; D is tentatively TRBD1 or TRBD2 (7 bases each). The CDR3 runs 16 residues. Per germline, CDR1 LNHDA and CDR2 SQIVND (reference sequence). The germline V and J ends were trimmed by 3 bases and 5 bases, with 20 bases remaining between them. In DNA, the CDR3 is TGTGCCAGTAGTATCAGGGGGGGCAGGGGCGGGGACGAGCAGTACTTC. Its protein product is CASSIRGGRGGDEQYF.

This clonotype was seen once. This clone may be a read error of a much larger clone one base away. The chain is built from TRBV7-6 and TRBJ1-5; weak D call: TRBD1 (6 bases). V lost 4 bases to trimming and J lost 6 bases, with 16 bases between them. CDR1 and CDR2 from the germline V gene are SGHVS and FNYEAQ. There are 15 residues in the CDR3. The CDR3 sequence: CASSSRGNGTQPQHF. CDR3 in DNA: TGTGCCAGCAGCTCTAGGGGGAACGGAACTCAGCCCCAGCATTTT.

This clonotype was picked up many times. The genes are TRBV7-8 and TRBJ1-4; perhaps TRBD1 as D (5 bases). The CDR3 is 17 amino acids. Germline V gives CDR1 SGHVS, CDR2 FQNEAQ. V gave up 4 bases and J gave up 4 bases, with 19 bases separating them. The CDR3 sequence is CASSSSRLGQYNEKLFF. CDR3 DNA sequence: TGTGCCAGCAGCTCTAGCCGATTGGGGCAGTATAATGAAAAACTGTTTTTT. The whole variable domain, filled in from reference TRBV7-8 and TRBJ1-4, reads GAGVSQSPRYKVAKRGQDVALRCDPISGHVSLFWYQQALGQGPEFLTYFQNEAQLDKSGLPSDRFFAERPEGSVSTLKIQRTQQEDSAVYLCASSSSRLGQYNEKLFFGSGTQLSVL.

This clonotype was counted between two and nine times. The chain combines TRBV7-9 with TRBJ1-3, with D tentatively TRBD1 (5 bases). CDR1 is SEHNR, CDR2 FQNEAQ, per germline (reference sequence). V lost 5 bases and J lost 0, with 11 bases in between. CDR3 length: 15 amino acids. CDR3 protein: CASSPRVPSGNTIYF. The CDR3 nucleotides read TGTGCCAGCAGCCCCAGGGTGCCCTCTGGAAACACCATATATTTT. The whole variable domain, remainder taken from reference TRBV7-9 and TRBJ1-3, is DTGVSQNPRHKITKRGQNVTFRCDPISEHNRLYWYRQTLGQGPEFLTYFQNEAQLEKSRLLSDRFSAERPKGSFSTLEIQRTEQGDSAMYLCASSPRVPSGNTIYFGEGSWLTVV.

This clonotype has only a few counts. The V gene is TRBV7-3, the J gene TRBJ1-6; D is uncertain. CDR1 SGHTA and CDR2 FQGTGA come from the germline V gene. V lost 4 bases and J lost 12, with 10 bases in between. This CDR3 is 12 amino acids long. The CDR3 here is CASSSPPEPLHF. The DNA for the CDR3 is TGTGCCAGCAGCTCCCCTCCAGAACCCCTCCACTTT.

The gene calls are TRBV28 and TRBJ2-2; D tentatively reads TRBD1 or TRBD2 (5 bases each). CDR1 MDHEN and CDR2 SYDVKM come from the germline V gene. Trimming left V 6 bases short and J 4 bases short, with 18 bases between. The CDR3 has 16 amino acids. The CDR3, as DNA: TGTGCCAGCAGCCGAGAGGGGTTCCGGGGCACCGGGGAGCTGTTTTTT. Amino acids: CASSREGFRGTGELFF.

This clonotype was found a few times. The chain combines TRBV9 with TRBJ2-1; weak D call: TRBD1 (6 bases). The CDR3 runs 16 residues. Looked up from germline, CDR1 is SGDLS and CDR2 is YYNGEE. The V end lost 3 bases, the J end lost 4 bases, and 17 bases lay between the germline ends. The CDR3 nucleotides read TGTGCCAGCAGCGCCCAACAGGGTAAAACGTACAATGAGCAGTTCTTC. It specifies CASSAQQGKTYNEQFF.

This clonotype was observed a single time. The J gene is TRBJ2-6, the V gene TRBV20-1; 9 bases match TRBD1. The germline V gene has CDR1 DFQATT and CDR2 SNEGSKA (reference sequence). The CDR3 has 15 amino acids. Germline trimming cut 5 bases from V and 2 bases from J; bases unmatched to any gene: 4. CDR3 residues: CSARDRVAGANVLTF. CDR3 sequence (DNA): TGCAGTGCTCGGGACAGGGTAGCTGGGGCCAACGTCCTGACTTTC.

This clonotype was counted only a few times. This chain links TRBV14 with TRBJ2-1; 8 bases line up with TRBD2. Losses at the gene ends were 1 base for V and 8 bases for J; bases not matched to a gene: 4. Germline V gene data show CDR1 as SGHDN and CDR2 as FVKESK. This CDR3 is built from 14 residues. The DNA of the CDR3 is TGTGCCAGCAGCCAAGCGGGGGGGCGATATGAGCAGTTCTTC. This gives the protein CASSQAGGRYEQFF.

This CDR3 reads CASSPTPVSLMNTEAFF. The CDR3 DNA is TGTGCCAGTAGTCCCACCCCGGTCAGCTTGATGAACACTGAAGCTTTCTTT. The chain links TRBV19 to TRBJ1-1; D unresolved. The CDR3 loop spans 17 amino acids. Per germline, CDR1 LNHDA and CDR2 SQIVND (reference sequence). The V gene lost 5 bases and the J gene lost 0 bases, with 19 bases spanning the gap.

V is TRBV25-1 and J is TRBJ2-7, with D maybe TRBD2 (5 bases). Trimming removed 4 bases at V and 9 bases at J, with 10 bases between. Germline lookup yields CDR1 MGHDK and CDR2 SYGVNS. The CDR3 totals 11 residues. CDR3 amino acids: CASSGYSGQYV. CDR3 nucleotides: TGTGCCAGCAGTGGATACAGCGGGCAGTACGTC.

The J gene is TRBJ2-7, the V gene TRBV29-1; no reliable D call. The CDR3 runs 12 residues. The V and J ends lost 7 bases and 2 bases respectively, with 12 bases between them. Germline V CDR1 and CDR2: SQVTM, ANQGSEA. CDR3 DNA sequence: TGCAGCGCAATCCTCCCCCCCTACGAGCAGTACTTC. The encoded protein is CSAILPPYEQYF.

This clonotype was recorded many times. This sequence joins TRBV29-1 and TRBJ2-3; TRBD1 matches 11 bases. The CDR3 covers 18 residues. V trimming: 6 bases; J trimming: 2 bases; junction bases outside the gene matches: 16. Germline V gives CDR1 SQVTM, CDR2 ANQGSEA. The CDR3 loop is CSVAAGTGGGGSTDTQYF. As DNA, the CDR3 is TGCAGCGTAGCCGCCGGGACAGGGGGGGGAGGGTCCACAGATACGCAGTATTTT.

This clonotype was detected many times. This rearrangement joins TRBV29-1 to TRBJ1-2; 9 nucleotides match TRBD1. Germline CDR1 is SQVTM and CDR2 is ANQGSEA. The J segment lost 5 bases and the V segment lost 5 bases, leaving 6 bases of the junction unmatched. This CDR3 is built from 13 residues. The CDR3 DNA reads as TGCAGCGTTATCCGGGACAGGGAGTATGGCTACACCTTC. The encoded protein is CSVIRDREYGYTF.

This clonotype was seen only a few times. The chain employs TRBV28 and TRBJ1-1; no reliable D call. The CDR3 is 15 residues long. V lost 5 bases and J lost 1, with 14 bases in between. Germline loops: CDR1 MDHEN, CDR2 SYDVKM. The chain's CDR3 is CASSPIGDTNTEAFF. The CDR3 nucleotides are TGTGCCAGCAGTCCAATCGGGGATACGAACACTGAAGCTTTCTTT.

This clonotype was recorded many times. The chain recombines TRBV11-2 with TRBJ2-3; TRBD2 is a possible D gene (5 bases). Germline CDR1 reads SGHAT; CDR2 reads FQNNGV. CDR3 length: 13 amino acids. V was shortened by 4 bases and J by 6 bases, with 11 bases between the two germline ends. CDR3 sequence: CASSSGRGDTQYF. CDR3 sequence (DNA): TGTGCCAGCAGCTCCGGACGAGGGGATACGCAGTATTTT.